A single sample gave rise to the 10 T cell receptor beta chains below, sequenced in a study of T cells in Graves' hyperthyroidism and ophthalmopathy. Amplification targeted TCR beta CDR3 regions from RNA transcripts. An initial round of RT-PCR targeting the TCR CDR3 relied on the HTBI primer set. TCRdb re-analysed the multiplex PCR reads in MiXCR, keeping a single row per CDR3 protein. The profile covers 600,000 to 900,000 distinct CDR3 sequences, with 16% appearing a single time and under 8.5% taken by the ten largest. Material: blood. The source is a man between 18 and 35 years old with Graves' hyperthyroidism.

This chain links TRBV19 with TRBJ2-1, with TRBD1 matching 10 bases. Germline CDR1 reads LNHDA; CDR2 reads SQIVND (reference sequence). The CDR3 totals 15 residues. Trimming took 0 bases from V and 8 from J; bases not matched to a gene: 4. The CDR3, as DNA: TGTGCCAGTAGTATAGAAGACAGGGGGCCCGATGAGCAGTTCTTC. Translating gives CASSIEDRGPDEQFF.

This clonotype was counted between two and nine times. The chain carries TRBV7-9 and TRBJ2-3; 8 nucleotides align to TRBD2. CDR1 SEHNR and CDR2 FQNEAQ come from the germline V gene (reference sequence). The CDR3 runs to 17 residues. V lost 5 bases and J lost 1; bases outside the gene matches: 11. The CDR3, as DNA: TGTGCCAGCAGCCCTAATCTGGCGGGAGGCGGCACAGATACGCAGTATTTT. Protein: CASSPNLAGGGTDTQYF.

The chain has TRBV5-1 and TRBJ2-1; possible D gene TRBD2, 5 bases. The CDR3 is 16 residues long. Germline lookup yields CDR1 SGHRS and CDR2 YFSETQ. The V end was cut by 4 bases, the J end by 0 bases, with 14 bases between. The CDR3 region has the DNA TGCGCCAGCAGCCCCCCGGGATTCGACTCCTACAATGAGCAGTTCTTC. Translating it yields CASSPPGFDSYNEQFF. Full variable domain (outside the CDR3, taken from reference TRBV5-1 and TRBJ2-1): KAGVTQTPRYLIKTRGQQVTLSCSPISGHRSVSWYQQTPGQGLQFLFEYFSETQRNKGNFPGRFSGRQFSNSRSEMNVSTLELGDSALYLCASSPPGFDSYNEQFFGPGTRLTVL.

At least ten counts were recorded for this clonotype. The V gene is TRBV15, the J gene TRBJ2-5; D tentatively reads TRBD1 or TRBD2 (5 bases each). CDR3 size: 13 residues. The V and J ends lost 5 bases and 8 bases respectively, with 15 bases between them. Germline values: CDR1 LNHNV, CDR2 YYDKDF (reference sequence). CDR3 bases: TGTGCCACCAGCTACATCAGGGAGACAACCCAGTACTTC. Protein: CATSYIRETTQYF.

This clonotype has only a few counts. The rearrangement links TRBV7-8 to TRBJ1-3, with D perhaps matching TRBD1 (5 bases). Germline CDR1 SGHVS, CDR2 FQNEAQ. The CDR3 sequence is 16 residues long. The V gene lost 1 base and the J gene lost 4 bases, with 14 bases spanning the gap. The CDR3 DNA follows: TGTGCCAGCAGCTTAGTGGGACTGGGCGCCGGAAACACCATATATTTT. This encodes CASSLVGLGAGNTIYF.

This chain's CDR3 is CASRSPGQSYEQYF. The CDR3 bases are TGCGCCAGCAGATCACCGGGACAGTCCTACGAGCAGTACTTC. The rearrangement links TRBV5-1 to TRBJ2-7, with 7 bases fitting TRBD1. Germline values: CDR1 SGHRS, CDR2 YFSETQ. V shed 5 bases, J shed 1 base, and the junction held 6 bases outside the gene matches. CDR3 length: 14 residues.

This clonotype was seen many times. The gene calls are TRBV18 and TRBJ2-1, with TRBD2 matching 7 bases. Germline-derived CDR1 and CDR2 are KGHSH and LQKENI. V lost 8 bases and J lost 7; bases outside the gene matches: 14. The CDR3 is 15 amino acids. CDR3 DNA sequence: TGTGCCAGCCAAAGTGGCGGGGGTTACTCGAATGAGCAGTTCTTC. This translates into CASQSGGGYSNEQFF.

This clonotype has ten or more counts. V and J are TRBV20-1 and TRBJ2-7, with 8 bases fitting TRBD1. This CDR3 has 15 amino acids. Germline CDR1 is DFQATT and CDR2 is SNEGSKA (reference sequence). With 0 bases clipped from V and 1 base from J, the junction kept 5 bases outside the gene matches. The CDR3 DNA sequence: TGCAGTGCTAGAGATCCGGGACAGGAATCCTACGAGCAGTACTTC. Translated: CSARDPGQESYEQYF.

The sample holds many counts of this clonotype. The chain carries TRBV30 and TRBJ1-4, with D possibly matching TRBD1 (6 bases). V was trimmed by 4 bases and J by 4 bases, leaving 10 bases between them. The CDR3 runs 13 residues. The germline gives CDR1 GTSNPN, CDR2 SVGIG (reference sequence). DNA for the CDR3: TGTGCCTGGACTCCGGACAGTAATGAAAAACTGTTTTTT. Residues: CAWTPDSNEKLFF.

In its sample, this clonotype was seen many times. The rearrangement links TRBV28 to TRBJ1-2; D unclear. The ends were cut back, 11 bases at V and 8 bases at J, with 18 bases in the middle. Looked up from germline, CDR1 is MDHEN and CDR2 is SYDVKM. The CDR3 sequence is 12 residues long. The CDR3 region has the DNA TGTGCCGCCGGCCTGGCAGGTGACGGCTACACCTTC. Amino acids: CAAGLAGDGYTF.